What follows are 14 T cell receptor beta chains derived from one specimen sequenced in a study of OX40 agonist ivuxolimab in advanced cancers. TCRdb's table, derived via immunoSEQ multiplex PCR, lists solely in-frame clones and lacks some. The table includes approximately 100,000 clones, approximately 80% detected once. This sample comprised CD4+ or CD8+ T cells sorted from blood, obtained in a trial of the OX40 agonist ivuxolimab. All receptors come from an adult with an advanced solid tumor such as melanoma, head and neck, liver or kidney cancer.

The genes are TRBV7-9 and TRBJ1-2; 9 nucleotides align to TRBD1. CDR1 and CDR2 (germline): SEHNR, FQNEAQ (reference sequence). Losses at the gene ends were 4 bases for V and 2 bases for J; bases not matched to a gene: 8. The CDR3 consists of 16 residues. CDR3 sequence reads: CASSSLMGQGNYGYTF. DNA for the CDR3: TGTGCCAGCAGCTCCCTAATGGGACAGGGAAACTATGGCTACACCTTC.

The chain joins TRBV2 to TRBJ2-5; D is unresolved. The CDR3 has 12 residues. The V gene's germline CDR1 is SNHLY and CDR2 FYNNEI. V dropped 7 bases and J dropped 0 bases, with 6 bases sitting between them. This CDR3 is CASNRDQETQYF. In nucleotides, the CDR3 is TGTGCCAGCAACCGGGACCAAGAGACCCAGTACTTC.

The chain uses TRBV15 and TRBJ2-7; 10 nucleotides align to TRBD1. The CDR3 is made up of 14 amino acids. Trimming took 5 bases from V and 5 from J; bases not matched to a gene: 6. Per the germline V gene, CDR1 is LNHNV and CDR2 is YYDKDF (reference sequence). CDR3 in DNA: TGTGCCACCAGCGACCGGGACAGGGGCCACGAGCAGTACTTC. This codes for CATSDRDRGHEQYF.

The CDR3 is CASSVGPQGVDEQFF. The CDR3 DNA reads as TGTGCCAGCAGCGTAGGACCCCAGGGGGTCGATGAGCAGTTCTTC. This sequence joins TRBV9 and TRBJ2-1; 7 bases line up with TRBD1. CDR3 size: 15 residues. Trimming took 0 bases from V and 8 from J; bases not matched to a gene: 8. From germline, CDR1 is SGDLS and CDR2 YYNGEE.

The V gene is TRBV6-1, the J gene TRBJ2-6; D is uncertain. Germline V lookup: CDR1 MNHNS, CDR2 SASEGT. This CDR3 comprises 15 residues. V was clipped by 6 bases and J by 0 bases, with 9 bases between them. The CDR3 is CASSLGPSGANVLTF. CDR3 coding DNA: TGTGCCAGCAGCTTGGGTCCCTCTGGGGCCAACGTCCTGACTTTC.

The gene calls are TRBV7-8 and TRBJ2-5; 7 bases align to TRBD1. CDR3 size: 13 residues. The V segment lost 4 bases and the J segment 6 bases; nucleotides outside the gene matches: 5. From germline, CDR1 is SGHVS and CDR2 FQNEAQ. CDR3 region: CASSSRQGKTQYF. The CDR3, as DNA: TGTGCCAGCAGCTCACGACAGGGAAAGACCCAGTACTTC.

V is TRBV27 and J is TRBJ2-5; D is uncertain. V lost 6 bases and J 7 bases, leaving 21 bases between the germline ends. The CDR3 sequence is 15 residues long. Per the germline V gene, CDR1 is MNHEY and CDR2 is SMNVEV (reference sequence). CDR3 DNA: TGTGCCAGCAGACCCCGCGGCTCAACCCCTGGGACCCAGTACTTC. Protein product: CASRPRGSTPGTQYF.

The chain carries TRBV7-6 and TRBJ2-7, with D possibly matching TRBD1 (5 bases). V lost 2 bases and J 6 bases, leaving 11 bases between the germline ends. The germline CDR1 and CDR2 sequences are SGHVS and FNYEAQ. There are 13 residues in the CDR3. The CDR3 region has the DNA TGTGCCAGCAGCTTACAGGGTTCCAGCGAGCAGTACTTC. Translation: CASSLQGSSEQYF.

The V gene is TRBV5-1, the J gene TRBJ2-2, with 7 bases lining up with TRBD2. The V gene end was trimmed by 1 base and the J gene end by 7 bases; junction bases not matched to a gene: 7. This CDR3 comprises 15 residues. Germline CDR1 is SGHRS and CDR2 is YFSETQ. Written as DNA, the CDR3 is TGCGCCAGCAGCTTGTATATTAGCGGGTACGGGGAGCTGTTTTTT. Translation gives CASSLYISGYGELFF.

The chain combines TRBV30 with TRBJ2-1, with D possibly TRBD1 on 6 matching bases. Looked up from germline, CDR1 is GTSNPN and CDR2 is SVGIG (reference sequence). The CDR3 consists of 12 residues. V lost 4 bases, J lost 8 bases, and 12 bases lay in between. The chain's CDR3 is CAWTGARYEQFF. CDR3 nucleotide sequence: TGTGCCTGGACAGGGGCCCGATATGAGCAGTTCTTC.

This rearrangement joins TRBV5-4 to TRBJ1-2; 7 bases match TRBD1. The CDR3 length is 14 residues. V lost 4 bases and J lost 2; bases outside the gene matches: 5. Germline V gene sequence: CDR1 SGHNT, CDR2 YYREEE (reference sequence). CDR3 in DNA: TGTGCCAGCAGCCAGACAGGGCCCAACTATGGCTACACCTTC. Amino acids: CASSQTGPNYGYTF. Filled out from reference TRBV5-4 and TRBJ1-2, the complete variable domain reads ETGVTQSPTHLIKTRGQQVTLRCSSQSGHNTVSWYQQALGQGPQFIFQYYREEENGRGNFPPRFSGLQFPNYSSELNVNALELDDSALYLCASSQTGPNYGYTFGSGTRLTVV.

The gene calls are TRBV5-1 and TRBJ2-7; 7 nucleotides agree with TRBD1. This CDR3 contains 14 residues. V was clipped by 4 bases and J by 2 bases; unmatched bases: 6. Germline V gene sequence: CDR1 SGHRS, CDR2 YFSETQ. The DNA of the CDR3 is TGCGCCAGCAGCCCAACAGGACAGGCCTACGAGCAGTACTTC. Its protein product is CASSPTGQAYEQYF.

As DNA, the CDR3 is TGTGCCAGCAGTGAACAGGGTTGGCAGTACTTC. Translated, it gives CASSEQGWQYF. The chain carries TRBV6-6 and TRBJ2-7, with D possibly matching TRBD1 (6 bases). Trimming removed 5 bases from V and 9 bases from J, with 11 bases in between. The CDR3 extends over 11 amino acids. Germline-derived CDR1 and CDR2 are MNHNY and SVGAGI (reference sequence).

This clone occurred once. This chain uses TRBV11-2 with TRBJ2-3, with 8 bases that match TRBD2. After removal of 8 bases from V and 3 bases from J, the junction contained 10 bases not matched to a gene. Germline V gives CDR1 SGHAT, CDR2 FQNNGV. The CDR3 covers 15 residues. This CDR3 is CASSIAGIGTDTQYF. CDR3 sequence (DNA): TGTGCCAGCTCCATAGCGGGGATTGGAACAGATACGCAGTATTTT. The variable domain in full, completed from reference TRBV11-2 and TRBJ2-3, reads EAGVAQSPRYKIIEKRQSVAFWCNPISGHATLYWYQQILGQGPKLLIQFQNNGVVDDSQLPKDRFSAERLKGVDSTLKIQPAKLEDSAVYLCASSIAGIGTDTQYFGPGTRLTVL.